The 7 T cell receptor beta chains presented below share a single source sample, sequenced in a study of shared clonotypes between healthy human individuals. Method: immunoSEQ multiplex PCR; TCRdb's copy keeps in-frame clones and lacks some. The sample lists more than 1.2 million clones, about 98.5% occurring once. The sequencing sample was made of naive CD4+ T cells sorted from blood. Subset noted: CD45RA+ positively selected. The receptors derive from a man aged 25-45 years in good health.

This sequence joins TRBV6-5 and TRBJ2-2, with D maybe TRBD2 (6 bases). The CDR3 has 14 amino acids. The germline gives CDR1 MNHEY, CDR2 SVGAGI. Trimming took 7 bases from V and 1 from J, leaving 10 bases between them. The CDR3 is CASKREMNTGELFF. CDR3 DNA: TGTGCCAGCAAACGGGAGATGAACACCGGGGAGCTGTTTTTT.

This chain joins TRBV28 and TRBJ2-5, with unresolved D. The germline V gene encodes CDR1 MDHEN and CDR2 SYDVKM. Trimming took 8 bases from V and 7 from J, leaving 11 bases between them. This CDR3 is built from 11 residues. CDR3 protein: CASSSVGTQYF. CDR3 DNA sequence: TGTGCCAGCTCGTCCGTAGGGACCCAGTACTTC.

The chain joins TRBV5-1 to TRBJ1-2; TRBD1 aligns across 12 bases. Trimming at V came to 4 bases and at J to 4 bases, leaving 8 bases not matched to a gene. Germline values: CDR1 SGHRS, CDR2 YFSETQ. This CDR3 region has 16 residues. CDR3 loop: CASSPGDRGLVYGYTF. Here the CDR3 DNA reads TGCGCCAGCAGCCCCGGGGACAGGGGGCTTGTCTATGGCTACACCTTC.

The rearrangement joins TRBV7-2 to TRBJ2-3, with D uncertain. Germline V lookup: CDR1 SGHTA, CDR2 FQGNSA. Trimming shortened V by 5 bases and J by 3 bases, and 9 bases separated the two germline ends. The CDR3 runs to 13 residues. CDR3 protein: CASSAGQTDTQYF. The CDR3 DNA sequence: TGTGCCAGCAGCGCCGGGCAGACAGATACGCAGTATTTT.

The CDR3: CASSLGTSEQFF. The CDR3 nucleotides read TGTGCCAGCAGCTTAGGGACTAGCGAGCAGTTCTTC. The genes are TRBV7-2 and TRBJ2-1, with 8 bases fitting TRBD2. This CDR3 is built from 12 residues. Trimming removed 1 base from V and 10 bases from J; junction bases left unmatched: 0. Germline lookup yields CDR1 SGHTA and CDR2 FQGNSA.

The gene calls are TRBV2 and TRBJ2-7; possibly TRBD2 for D (5 bases). V was clipped by 8 bases and J by 3 bases, with 17 bases between them. The CDR3 totals 14 residues. The germline V gene has CDR1 SNHLY and CDR2 FYNNEI. In nucleotides, the CDR3 is TGTGCCAGCCTACGGACGGGGAGCAGCTACGAGCAGTACTTC. Amino acid sequence: CASLRTGSSYEQYF.

The CDR3 DNA follows: TGTGCCAGCAGGGCACCCAGCACAGATACGCAGTATTTT. It encodes CASRAPSTDTQYF. V usage is TRBV19 and J usage is TRBJ2-3, with a possible D match to TRBD1 (5 bases). V was trimmed by 9 bases and J by 0 bases, leaving 10 bases between them. This CDR3 has 13 residues. Looked up from germline, CDR1 is LNHDA and CDR2 is SQIVND (reference sequence).